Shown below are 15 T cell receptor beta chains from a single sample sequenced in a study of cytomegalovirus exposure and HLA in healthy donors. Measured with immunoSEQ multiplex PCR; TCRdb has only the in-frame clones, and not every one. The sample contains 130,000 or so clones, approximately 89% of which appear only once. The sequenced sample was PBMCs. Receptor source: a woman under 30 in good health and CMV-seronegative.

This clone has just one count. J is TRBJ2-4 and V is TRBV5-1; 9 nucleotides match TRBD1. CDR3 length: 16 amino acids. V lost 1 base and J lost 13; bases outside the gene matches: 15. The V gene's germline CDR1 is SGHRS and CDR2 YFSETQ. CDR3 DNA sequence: TGCGCCAGCAGCTTGTTCCTACCGGGACAGGGAATGGCGCAGTACTTC. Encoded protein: CASSLFLPGQGMAQYF.

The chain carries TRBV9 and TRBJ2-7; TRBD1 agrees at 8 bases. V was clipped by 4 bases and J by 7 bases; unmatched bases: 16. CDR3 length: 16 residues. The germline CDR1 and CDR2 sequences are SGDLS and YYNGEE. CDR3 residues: CASSPQVGQGRGEQYF. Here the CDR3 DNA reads TGTGCCAGCAGCCCCCAAGTCGGACAGGGCCGGGGGGAGCAGTACTTC.

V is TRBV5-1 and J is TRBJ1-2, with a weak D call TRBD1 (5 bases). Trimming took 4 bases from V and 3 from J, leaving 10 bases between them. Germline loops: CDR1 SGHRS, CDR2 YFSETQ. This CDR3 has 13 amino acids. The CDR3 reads CASSDDRDYGYTF. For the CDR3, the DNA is TGCGCCAGCAGCGACGACAGAGACTATGGCTACACCTTC.

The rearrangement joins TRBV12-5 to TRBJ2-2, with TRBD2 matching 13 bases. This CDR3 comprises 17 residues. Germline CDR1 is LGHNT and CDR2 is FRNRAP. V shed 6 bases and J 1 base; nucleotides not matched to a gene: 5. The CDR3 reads CASGKLAGGLNTGELFF. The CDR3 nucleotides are TGTGCTAGTGGAAAACTAGCGGGGGGGCTGAACACCGGGGAGCTGTTTTTT. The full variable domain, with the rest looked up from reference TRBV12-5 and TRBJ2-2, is DARVTQTPRHKVTEMGQEVTMRCQPILGHNTVFWYRQTMMQGLELLAYFRNRAPLDDSGMPKDRFSAEMPDATLATLKIQPSEPRDSAVYFCASGKLAGGLNTGELFFGEGSRLTVL.

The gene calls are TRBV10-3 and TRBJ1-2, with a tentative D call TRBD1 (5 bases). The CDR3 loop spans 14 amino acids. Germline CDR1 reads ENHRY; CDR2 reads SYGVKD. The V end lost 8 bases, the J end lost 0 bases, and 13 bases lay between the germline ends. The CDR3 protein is CAIGAETANYGYTF. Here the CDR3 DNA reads TGTGCCATCGGGGCAGAAACCGCTAACTATGGCTACACCTTC.

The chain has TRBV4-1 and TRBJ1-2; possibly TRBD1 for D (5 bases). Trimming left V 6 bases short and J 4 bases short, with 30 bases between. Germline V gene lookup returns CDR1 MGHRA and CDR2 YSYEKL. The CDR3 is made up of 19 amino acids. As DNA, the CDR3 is TGCGCCAGCAGTCAAACGATAAAAAGGGGCGCTGAGATGAGCTATGGCTACACCTTC. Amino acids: CASSQTIKRGAEMSYGYTF.

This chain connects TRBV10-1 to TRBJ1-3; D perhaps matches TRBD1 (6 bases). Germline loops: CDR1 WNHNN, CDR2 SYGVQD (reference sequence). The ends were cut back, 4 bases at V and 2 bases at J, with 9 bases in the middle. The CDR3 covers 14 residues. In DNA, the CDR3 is TGCGCCAGCAGTGGGACAGCCGCTGGAAACACCATATATTTT. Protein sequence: CASSGTAAGNTIYF.

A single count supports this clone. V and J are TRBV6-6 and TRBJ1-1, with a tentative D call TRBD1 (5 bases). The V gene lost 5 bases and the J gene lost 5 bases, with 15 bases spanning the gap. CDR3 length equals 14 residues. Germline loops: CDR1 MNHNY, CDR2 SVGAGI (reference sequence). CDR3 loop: CASSLLEKGTEAFF. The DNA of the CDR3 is TGTGCCAGCAGTCTCCTTGAAAAGGGGACTGAAGCTTTCTTT.

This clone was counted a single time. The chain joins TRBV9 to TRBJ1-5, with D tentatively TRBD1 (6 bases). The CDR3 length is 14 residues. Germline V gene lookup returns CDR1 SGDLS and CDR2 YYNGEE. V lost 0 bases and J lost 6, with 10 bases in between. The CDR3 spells CASSVDRVGQPQHF. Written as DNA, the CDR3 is TGTGCCAGCAGCGTAGACAGGGTCGGTCAGCCCCAGCATTTT. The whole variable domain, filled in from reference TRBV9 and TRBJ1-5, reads DSGVTQTPKHLITATGQRVTLRCSPRSGDLSVYWYQQSLDQGLQFLIQYYNGEERAKGNILERFSAQQFPDLHSELNLSSLELGDSALYFCASSVDRVGQPQHFGDGTRLSIL.

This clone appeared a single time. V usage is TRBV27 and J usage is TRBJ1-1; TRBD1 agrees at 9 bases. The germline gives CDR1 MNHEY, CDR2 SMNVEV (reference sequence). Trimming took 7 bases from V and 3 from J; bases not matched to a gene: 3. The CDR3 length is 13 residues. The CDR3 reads CASKTGGDTEAFF. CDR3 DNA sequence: TGTGCCAGCAAGACAGGGGGGGACACTGAAGCTTTCTTT.

CDR3 coding DNA: TGCGCCAGCAGCCCCGAGGGGGCAGGCTCTATGGTAGGCTACACCTTC. This gives the protein CASSPEGAGSMVGYTF. The V call is TRBV4-1, the J call TRBJ1-2; 7 bases are shared with TRBD1. The germline V gene has CDR1 MGHRA and CDR2 YSYEKL. The CDR3 length is 16 residues. The ends lost 4 bases at V and 8 bases at J; junction bases unmatched: 16.

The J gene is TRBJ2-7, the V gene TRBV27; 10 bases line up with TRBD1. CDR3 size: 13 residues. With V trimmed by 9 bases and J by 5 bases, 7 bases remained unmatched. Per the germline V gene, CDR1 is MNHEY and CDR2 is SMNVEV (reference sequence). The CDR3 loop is CASKTGGGNEQYF. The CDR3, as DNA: TGTGCCAGTAAGACAGGGGGCGGGAACGAGCAGTACTTC.

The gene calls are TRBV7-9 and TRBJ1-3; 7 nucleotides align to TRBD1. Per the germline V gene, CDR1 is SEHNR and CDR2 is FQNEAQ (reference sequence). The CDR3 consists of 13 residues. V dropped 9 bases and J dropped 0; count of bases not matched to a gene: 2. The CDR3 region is CARGTVSGNTIYF. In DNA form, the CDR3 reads TGTGCCAGAGGGACAGTCTCTGGAAACACCATATATTTT.

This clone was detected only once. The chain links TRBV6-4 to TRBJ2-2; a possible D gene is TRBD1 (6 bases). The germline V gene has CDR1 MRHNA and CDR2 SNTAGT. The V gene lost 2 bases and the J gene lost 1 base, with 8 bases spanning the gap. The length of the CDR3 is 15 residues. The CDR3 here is CASSDQGQNTGELFF. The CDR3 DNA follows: TGTGCCAGCAGTGACCAGGGGCAGAACACCGGGGAGCTGTTTTTT.

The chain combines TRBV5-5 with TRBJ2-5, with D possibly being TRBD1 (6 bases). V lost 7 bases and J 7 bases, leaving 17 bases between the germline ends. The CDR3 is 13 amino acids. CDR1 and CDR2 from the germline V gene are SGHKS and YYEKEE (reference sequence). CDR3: CASGNRASRTQYF. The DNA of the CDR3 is TGTGCCAGCGGCAACAGGGCCTCCCGGACCCAGTACTTC.